Each of the 5 T cell receptor beta chains below was sequenced from the same sample in a study of shared clonotypes between healthy human individuals. Profiling relied on immunoSEQ multiplex PCR, and the TCRdb table lists in-frame clones only, not all of them. The table has hundreds of thousands of clones, roughly 91% seen once; the top ten hold 15% to 20%. Sequencing used memory CD8+ T cells sorted from blood. This sample's subset: CD45RO+ cells pooled with CCR7-negative TemRA cells. The receptors originated from a man between 18 and 35 years old in good health.

This sequence joins TRBV2 and TRBJ1-4; no reliable D call. V was trimmed by 3 bases and J by 0 bases, leaving 5 bases between them. This CDR3 is 14 amino acids long. Per germline, CDR1 SNHLY and CDR2 FYNNEI. CDR3 residues: CASSEEATNEKLFF. The CDR3 DNA follows: TGTGCCAGCAGTGAGGAGGCAACTAATGAAAAACTGTTTTTT.

This sequence joins TRBV6-5 and TRBJ2-7, with D perhaps matching TRBD2 (6 bases). Deletions cut 4 bases from V and 3 bases from J, with 13 bases between. Germline CDR1 reads MNHEY; CDR2 reads SVGAGI. The CDR3 is made up of 14 amino acids. CDR3 nucleotide sequence: TGTGCCAGCAGTTTCCGACTAGGGCTCTACGAGCAGTACTTC. Its protein is CASSFRLGLYEQYF.

This chain connects TRBV5-4 to TRBJ2-7; D not resolved. Germline V CDR1 and CDR2: SGHNT, YYREEE (reference sequence). The CDR3 is 13 amino acids. The ends were cut back, 0 bases at V and 2 bases at J, with 6 bases in the middle. The CDR3 nucleotides read TGTGCCAGCAGCTTGGACAGAACCTACGAGCAGTACTTC. As protein: CASSLDRTYEQYF.

In its sample, this clone was seen once. The CDR3 DNA reads as TGTGCCAGCAGCTTGGAACCGATCTCCTACGAGCAGTACTTC. It encodes CASSLEPISYEQYF. The rearrangement uses TRBV5-6 and TRBJ2-7; D not resolved. CDR3 length equals 14 residues. Trimming stripped 0 bases from V and 0 bases from J, with 7 bases between. Germline V gene sequence: CDR1 SGHDT, CDR2 YYEEEE.

Notes on this clone: Germline and junction disagree at one end, which may indicate a read error. V and J are TRBV7-7 and TRBJ2-7; D perhaps matches TRBD1 (5 bases). Germline V lookup: CDR1 SSHAT, CDR2 FNYEAQ (reference sequence). The CDR3 extends over 13 amino acids. Here the CDR3 DNA reads TGTGCTAGCAGCTTAGGGGCCGACTACGAGCAGTACTTC. Its protein is CASSLGADYEQYF. The full variable domain, rest sourced from reference TRBV7-7 and TRBJ2-7, is GAGVSQSPRYKVTKRGQDVTLRCDPISSHATLYWYQQALGQGPEFLTYFNYEAQPDKSGLPSDRFSAERPEGSISTLTIQRTEQRDSAMYRCASSLGADYEQYFGPGTRLTVT.